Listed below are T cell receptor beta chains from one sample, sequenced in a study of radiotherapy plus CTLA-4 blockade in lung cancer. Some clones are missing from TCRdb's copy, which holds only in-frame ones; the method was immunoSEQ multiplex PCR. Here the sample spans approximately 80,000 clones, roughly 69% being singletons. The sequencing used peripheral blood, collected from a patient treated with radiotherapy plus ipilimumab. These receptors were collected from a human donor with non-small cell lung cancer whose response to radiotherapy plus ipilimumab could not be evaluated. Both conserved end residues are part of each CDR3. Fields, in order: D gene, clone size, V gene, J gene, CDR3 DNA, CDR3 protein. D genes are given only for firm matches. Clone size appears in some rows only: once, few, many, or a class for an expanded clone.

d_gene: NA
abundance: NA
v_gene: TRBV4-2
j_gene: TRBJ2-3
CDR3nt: TGTGCCAGCAGCCAAGTGGTAGCTTCAGATACGCAGTATTTT
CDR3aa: CASSQVVASDTQYF

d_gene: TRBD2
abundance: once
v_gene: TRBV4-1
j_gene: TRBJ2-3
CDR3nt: TGCGCCAGCAGATCGACTAGCGGGAGGTTAGATAGCACAGATACGCAGTATTTT
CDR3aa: CASRSTSGRLDSTDTQYF

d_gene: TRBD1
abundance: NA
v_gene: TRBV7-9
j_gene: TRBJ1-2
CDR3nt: TGTGCCAGCAGCTTAGCCCTTACGGGACAGGTCGATGGCTACACCTTC
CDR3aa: CASSLALTGQVDGYTF

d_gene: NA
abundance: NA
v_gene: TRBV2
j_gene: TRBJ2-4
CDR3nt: TGTGCCAGCAGTGAAGAGAGGATTCAGTACTTC
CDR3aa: CASSEERIQYF

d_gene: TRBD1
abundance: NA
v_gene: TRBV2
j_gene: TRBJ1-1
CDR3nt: TGTGCCAGCACCTCAGGGGGGTGGACAGGGGAAACTGAAGCTTTCTTT
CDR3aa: CASTSGGWTGETEAFF

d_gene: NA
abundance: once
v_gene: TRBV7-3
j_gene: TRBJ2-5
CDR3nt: TGTGCCAGCAGCTTAGAGCGTTGGGAGACCCAGTACTTC
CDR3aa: CASSLERWETQYF

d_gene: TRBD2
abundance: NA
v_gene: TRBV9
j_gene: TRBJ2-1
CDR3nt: TGTGCCAGCAGCCTTAGCGGGAGCTCCTACAATGAGCAGTTCTTC
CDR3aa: CASSLSGSSYNEQFF

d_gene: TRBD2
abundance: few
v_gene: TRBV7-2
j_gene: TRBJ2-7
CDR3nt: TGTGCCAGCAGCACGACAGCGGGGGGGTACGAGCAGTACTTC
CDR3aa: CASSTTAGGYEQYF

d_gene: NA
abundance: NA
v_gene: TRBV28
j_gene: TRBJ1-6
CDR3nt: TGTGCCAGCAGTTCCGGAGGGATCCCAATAGTTTCACCCCTCCACTTT
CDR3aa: CASSSGGIPIVSPLHF

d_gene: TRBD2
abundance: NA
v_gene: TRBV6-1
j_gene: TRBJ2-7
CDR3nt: TGTGCCAGCAGTGAAAGGGCGGGAGGTGGCTACGAGCAGTACTTC
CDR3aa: CASSERAGGGYEQYF

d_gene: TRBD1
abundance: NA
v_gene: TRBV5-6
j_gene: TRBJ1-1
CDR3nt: TGTGCCAGCAGCCCCGACAGGGGAGGGACTGAAGCTTTCTTT
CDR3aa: CASSPDRGGTEAFF

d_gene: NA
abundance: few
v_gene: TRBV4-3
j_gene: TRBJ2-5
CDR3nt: TGCGCCAGCAGCCAAGGGCGGGGGCCTGCTGAGACCCAGTACTTC
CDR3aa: CASSQGRGPAETQYF

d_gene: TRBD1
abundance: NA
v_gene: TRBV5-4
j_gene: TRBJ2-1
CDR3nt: TGTGCCAGCAGCCGCCCGACAGGGGCATACAATGAGCAGTTCTTC
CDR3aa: CASSRPTGAYNEQFF

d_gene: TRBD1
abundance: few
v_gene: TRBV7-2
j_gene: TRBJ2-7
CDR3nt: TGTGCCAGCAGCTTAGATTGGGGACAGGGTGGCGAGCAGTACTTC
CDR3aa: CASSLDWGQGGEQYF

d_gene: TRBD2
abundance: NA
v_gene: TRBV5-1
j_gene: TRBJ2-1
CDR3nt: TGCGCCAGCAGCTTGGGTCTAGCGGGATCGAATGAGCAGTTCTTC
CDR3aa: CASSLGLAGSNEQFF

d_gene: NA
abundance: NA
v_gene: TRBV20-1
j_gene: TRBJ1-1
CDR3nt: TGCAGTGCTAGCAGGAATTTCGACGCTTTCTTT
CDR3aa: CSASRNFDAFF

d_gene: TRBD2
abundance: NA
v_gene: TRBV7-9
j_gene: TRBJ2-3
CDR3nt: TGTGCCAGCAGCTCATCTAGCGGCTGGGGAGATACGCAGTATTTT
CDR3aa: CASSSSSGWGDTQYF

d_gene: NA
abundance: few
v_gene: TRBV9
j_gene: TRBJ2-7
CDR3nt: TGTGCCAGCAGCGTAGGGTTTTCCTCATCCTACGAGCAGTACTTC
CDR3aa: CASSVGFSSSYEQYF

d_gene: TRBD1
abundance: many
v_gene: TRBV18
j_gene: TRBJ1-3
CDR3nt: TGTGCCAGCTCACCAGGAACAGGGGTCAGTGGAAACACCATATATTTT
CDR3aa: CASSPGTGVSGNTIYF

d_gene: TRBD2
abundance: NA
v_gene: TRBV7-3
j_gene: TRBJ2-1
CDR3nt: TGTGCCAGCAGCTTAAACGGCGCTAGCGGGAGGGCCGGGAATGAGCAGTTCTTC
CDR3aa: CASSLNGASGRAGNEQFF

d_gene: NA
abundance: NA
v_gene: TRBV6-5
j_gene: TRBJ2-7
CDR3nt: TGTGCCAGCAGTCCCCCGGGTTCCTACGAGCAGTACTTC
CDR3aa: CASSPPGSYEQYF

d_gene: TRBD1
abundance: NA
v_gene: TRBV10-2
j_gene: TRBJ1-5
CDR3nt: TGCGCCAGCAGTGAGTTCATTTGGGACAGCGCTTCTTATAGCAATCAGCCCCAGCATTTT
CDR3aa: CASSEFIWDSASYSNQPQHF

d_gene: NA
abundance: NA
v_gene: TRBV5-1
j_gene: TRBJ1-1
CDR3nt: TGCGCCAGCAGCGGCGGATGGGAGGCGGCTGAAGCTTTCTTT
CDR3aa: CASSGGWEAAEAFF

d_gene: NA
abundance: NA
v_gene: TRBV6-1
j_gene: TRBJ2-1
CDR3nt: TGTGCCAGCAGGAGAGACAATGAGCAGTTCTTC
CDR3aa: CASRRDNEQFF

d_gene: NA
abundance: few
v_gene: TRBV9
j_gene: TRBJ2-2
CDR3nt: TGTGCCTCTAACCCGCGACTAGGCACCGGGGAGCTGTTTTTT
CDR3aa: CASNPRLGTGELFF

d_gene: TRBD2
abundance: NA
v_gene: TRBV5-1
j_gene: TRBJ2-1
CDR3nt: TGCGCCAGCAGCTTGGTTCTAGCGGGAGAGAATGAGCAGTTCTTC
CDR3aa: CASSLVLAGENEQFF

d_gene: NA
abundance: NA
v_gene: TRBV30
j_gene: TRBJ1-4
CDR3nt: TGTGCCTGGTCCTCGGGGGGTCTGGGGGAAAAACTGTTTTTT
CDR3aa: CAWSSGGLGEKLFF

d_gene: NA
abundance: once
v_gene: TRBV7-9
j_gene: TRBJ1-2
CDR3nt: TGTGCCAGCAGCCGGGAGGCGGATGGCTACACCTTC
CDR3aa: CASSREADGYTF

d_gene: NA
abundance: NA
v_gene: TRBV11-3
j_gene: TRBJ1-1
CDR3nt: TGTGCCAGCAGCACTCAGGGACATCCCACTGAAGCTTTCTTT
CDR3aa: CASSTQGHPTEAFF

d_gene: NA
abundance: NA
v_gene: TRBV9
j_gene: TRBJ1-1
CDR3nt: TGTGCCAGCAGCGTAGCTCGTCGAGGGGGGGGGCCTGAAGCTTTCTTT
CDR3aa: CASSVARRGGGPEAFF

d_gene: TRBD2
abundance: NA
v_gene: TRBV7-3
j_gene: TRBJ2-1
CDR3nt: TGTGCCAGCAGCTTAGCGGGGGGTGACAATGAGCAGTTCTTC
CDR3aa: CASSLAGGDNEQFF

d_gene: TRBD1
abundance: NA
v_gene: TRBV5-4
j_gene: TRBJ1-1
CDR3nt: TGTGCCAGCAGCGAAGGGACAGGGGGCGCGGGAACTGAAGCTTTCTTT
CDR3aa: CASSEGTGGAGTEAFF

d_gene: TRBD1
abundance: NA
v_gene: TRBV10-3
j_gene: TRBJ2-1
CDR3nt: TGTGCCATCAGTGATCCGGGACAGGGGGACAATGAGCAGTTCTTC
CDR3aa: CAISDPGQGDNEQFF

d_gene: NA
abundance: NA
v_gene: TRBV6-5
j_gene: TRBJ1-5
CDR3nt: TGTGCCAGCAGTTACCGGACGGACTATAGCAATCAGCCCCAGCATTTT
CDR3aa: CASSYRTDYSNQPQHF

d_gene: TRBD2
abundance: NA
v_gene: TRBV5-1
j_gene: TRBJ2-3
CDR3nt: TGCGCCAGCAGCTTGGTGGCGGGGGGGCCTGAAGATACGCAGTATTTT
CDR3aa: CASSLVAGGPEDTQYF

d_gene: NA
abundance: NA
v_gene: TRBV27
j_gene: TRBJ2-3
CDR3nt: TGTGCCAGCAGTTTTGGTGCGGATACGCAGTATTTT
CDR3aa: CASSFGADTQYF

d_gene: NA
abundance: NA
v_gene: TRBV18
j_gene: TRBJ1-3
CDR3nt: TGTGCCAGCTCACCAGGGAGGTCCTCTGGAAACACCATATATTTT
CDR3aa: CASSPGRSSGNTIYF

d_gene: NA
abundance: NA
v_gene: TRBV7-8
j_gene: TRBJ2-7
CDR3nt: TGTGCCAGCAGCCCCGGGATGCCGGGTGAGCAGTACTTC
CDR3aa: CASSPGMPGEQYF

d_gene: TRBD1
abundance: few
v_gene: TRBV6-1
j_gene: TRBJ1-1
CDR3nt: TGTGCCAGCAGTGAGGGGACAGGGTTTGGCACTGAAGCTTTCTTT
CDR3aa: CASSEGTGFGTEAFF

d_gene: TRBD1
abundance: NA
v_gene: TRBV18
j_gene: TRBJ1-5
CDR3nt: TGTGCCAGCTCACCCGGACAGGGAGGTATTAGCAATCAGCCCCAGCATTTT
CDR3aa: CASSPGQGGISNQPQHF

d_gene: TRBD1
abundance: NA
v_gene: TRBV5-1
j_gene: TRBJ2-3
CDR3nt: TGCGCCAGCAGCTTGGGCACCGGGACAGTCGCAGATACGCAGTATTTT
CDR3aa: CASSLGTGTVADTQYF